The 2 T cell receptor beta chains below all came from one sample that was sequenced in a study of T cell responses to AZD1222 COVID-19 vaccine. This table comes from immunoSEQ multiplex PCR, and its TCRdb copy is limited to in-frame clones, with some not included. The sample has more than 70,000 clones, around nine tenths seen once. The specimen comprised peripheral blood, sampled on day 0 of AZD1222 vaccination. The receptors were gathered from an adult in good health.

V is TRBV20-1 and J is TRBJ2-7, with 7 bases identical to TRBD2. Germline CDR1 DFQATT, CDR2 SNEGSKA (reference sequence). Germline trimming cut 3 bases from V and 2 bases from J; bases unmatched to any gene: 13. CDR3 length: 16 residues. CDR3 sequence reads: CSASWNTGTNPYEQYF. The DNA of the CDR3 is TGCAGTGCTAGTTGGAATACCGGGACTAATCCCTACGAGCAGTACTTC.

The chain is built from TRBV5-1 and TRBJ2-5, with D hard to call. V lost 1 base, J lost 5 bases, and 3 bases lay in between. Germline lookup yields CDR1 SGHRS and CDR2 YFSETQ. The length of the CDR3 is 11 residues. The CDR3 coding sequence is TGCGCCAGCAGCTTGTTGGAGACCCAGTACTTC. It specifies CASSLLETQYF.